A single sample is the source of the 22 T cell receptor beta chains below, sequenced in a study of T cell repertoires in cytomegalovirus infection (dated by TCRdb to the late 2010s). Sequencing used an Illumina HiSeq 1500. TCRdb passed the public sequencing reads through fastp at Q25 and MiXCR, retaining productive beta sequences. Every entry covers one CDR3 protein and lists the most common genes and DNA from its rows. The table for this sample lists around 280,000 distinct CDR3 sequences; roughly 13% of them were counted only once. Around 8.8% of the sample belongs to the ten largest clones. Sequences were obtained from PBMCs. The receptors originated from a human donor in good health (CMV status not recorded). Some clones in this sample may be carry-over from other donors' samples.

The chain joins TRBV9 to TRBJ2-7; D possibly corresponds to TRBD1 (5 bases). This CDR3 comprises 15 residues. Deletions cut 5 bases from V and 2 bases from J, with 17 bases between. CDR1 SGDLS and CDR2 YYNGEE come from the germline V gene. Here the CDR3 DNA reads TGTGCCAGCAGTCTGGGGCCGGAAGTAACCTACGAGCAGTACTTC. Protein: CASSLGPEVTYEQYF.

Many counts were recorded for this clonotype. This rearrangement joins TRBV5-4 to TRBJ1-1; D uncertain. This CDR3 comprises 13 residues. The germline V gene encodes CDR1 SGHNT and CDR2 YYREEE (reference sequence). Deletions cut 3 bases from V and 3 bases from J, with 9 bases between. The CDR3 sequence is CASSSWRDTEAFF. The CDR3, as DNA: TGTGCCAGCAGCTCCTGGCGGGACACTGAAGCTTTCTTT.

This clonotype was seen repeatedly, ten times or more. CDR3 coding DNA: TGCAGCGTTATAGGTGATGAGTCCCCCCTTTACAATGAGCAGTTCTTC. It specifies CSVIGDESPLYNEQFF. The J gene is TRBJ2-1, the V gene TRBV29-1; D is ambiguous. V lost 5 bases and J 4 bases, leaving 21 bases between the germline ends. Germline loops: CDR1 SQVTM, CDR2 ANQGSEA. The CDR3 sequence is 16 residues long.

In its sample, this clonotype was seen a few times. This rearrangement joins TRBV7-9 to TRBJ1-5; maybe TRBD1 (6 bases). Germline lookup yields CDR1 SEHNR and CDR2 FQNEAQ (reference sequence). The CDR3 sequence is 18 residues long. V was pared by 4 bases and J by 5 bases, with 24 bases between. The CDR3 nucleotides are TGTGCCAGCAGCTCAGAGGACAGAGGGACATTGTGGGATCAGCCCCAGCATTTT. The encoded protein is CASSSEDRGTLWDQPQHF.

This clonotype has more than one count but fewer than ten. The rearrangement uses TRBV12-5 and TRBJ2-3; the D is unclear. V was clipped by 3 bases and J by 3 bases, with 7 bases between them. This CDR3 region has 13 residues. Looked up from germline, CDR1 is LGHNT and CDR2 is FRNRAP. The CDR3 region has the DNA TGTGCTAGTGGTTTTGCCTCTACAGATACGCAGTATTTT. This gives the protein CASGFASTDTQYF.

This chain joins TRBV12-3 or TRBV12-4 and TRBJ1-5; 7 nucleotides line up with TRBD1. This CDR3 contains 15 residues. Trimming cost V 2 bases and J 2 bases; bases outside gene matches: 3. CDR3 loop: CASSLRDRGNQPQHF. The CDR3 DNA reads TGTGCCAGCAGTTTAAGAGACAGGGGCAATCAGCCCCAGCATTTT.

This clonotype appeared many times. The chain carries TRBV12-3 or TRBV12-4 and TRBJ1-2, with D maybe TRBD1 (6 bases). The CDR3 is 16 amino acids. V lost 4 bases, J lost 4 bases, and 19 bases lay in between. CDR3 sequence reads: CASSSGGAAPSYGYTF. In DNA, the CDR3 is TGTGCCAGCAGTTCTGGGGGGGCTGCGCCATCCTATGGCTACACCTTC.

This clonotype occurred many times. The J gene is TRBJ2-1, the V gene TRBV7-3; no firm D call. The CDR3 has 15 residues. Per the germline V gene, CDR1 is SGHTA and CDR2 is FQGTGA. Trimming took 4 bases from V and 0 from J, leaving 10 bases between them. The CDR3 nucleotides are TGTGCCAGCAGCTCTCAGGTGGGCTCCTACAATGAGCAGTTCTTC. It is translated as CASSSQVGSYNEQFF.

In its sample, this clonotype was seen a few times. This sequence joins TRBV4-1 and TRBJ2-7; TRBD2 agrees at 13 bases. The CDR3 length is 15 residues. Germline V gene lookup returns CDR1 MGHRA and CDR2 YSYEKL. V was pared by 3 bases and J by 4 bases, with 3 bases of the junction left unmatched. The CDR3 loop reads CASSHRLAGGYEQYF. The CDR3 region has the DNA TGCGCCAGCAGCCACAGACTAGCGGGGGGTTACGAGCAGTACTTC.

This clonotype was counted many times. The chain has TRBV12-3 or TRBV12-4 and TRBJ2-7; TRBD1 matches 11 bases. The CDR3 totals 14 residues. The ends lost 6 bases at V and 2 bases at J; junction bases unmatched: 3. The CDR3 spells CASSWGQGAYEQYF. DNA for the CDR3: TGTGCCAGCAGCTGGGGACAGGGGGCCTACGAGCAGTACTTC.

This clonotype was detected a few times. The CDR3 DNA follows: TGTGCCAGCAGCTTAGTTAATCAAGAGACCCAGTACTTC. Encoded protein: CASSLVNQETQYF. The V and J genes are TRBV7-2 and TRBJ2-5; D is ambiguous. Trimming cost V 1 base and J 2 bases, with 5 bases left between them. This CDR3 has 13 amino acids. Looked up from germline, CDR1 is SGHTA and CDR2 is FQGNSA.

This clonotype was found many times. J is TRBJ2-7 and V is TRBV11-3; D gene uncertain. CDR3 length: 13 amino acids. The germline V gene encodes CDR1 SGHNT and CDR2 YENEEA. Between the trimmed V and J ends, which lost 5 bases and 2 bases, there was a span of 10 bases. This CDR3 reads CASSILPTYEQYF. As DNA, the CDR3 is TGTGCCAGCAGCATACTGCCTACCTACGAGCAGTACTTC.

There are many counts of this clonotype. The rearrangement uses TRBV7-8 and TRBJ2-7; unclear D gene. Germline-derived CDR1 and CDR2 are SGHVS and FQNEAQ. This CDR3 spans 13 amino acids. The ends were cut back, 3 bases at V and 7 bases at J, with 13 bases in the middle. In nucleotides, the CDR3 is TGTGCCAGCAGCTTCCCCCCTTCCCCAGAGCAGTACTTC. It specifies CASSFPPSPEQYF.

There are many counts of this clonotype. This sequence joins TRBV7-2 and TRBJ1-2; perhaps TRBD1 as D (5 bases). Trimming took off 1 base at V and 4 bases at J, with 10 bases between the two ends. CDR3 length: 14 amino acids. Germline lookup yields CDR1 SGHTA and CDR2 FQGNSA. The CDR3 spells CASSLGRDGYGYTF. CDR3 nucleotides: TGTGCCAGCAGCTTAGGCCGGGACGGCTATGGCTACACCTTC.

This clonotype was found many times. This sequence joins TRBV15 and TRBJ1-4; D is uncertain. The V end lost 0 bases, the J end lost 3 bases, and 8 bases lay between the germline ends. Germline CDR1 and CDR2: LNHNV and YYDKDF (reference sequence). This CDR3 region has 15 residues. CDR3: CATSREGEPNEKLFF. CDR3 DNA: TGTGCCACCAGCAGAGAGGGTGAACCTAATGAAAAACTGTTTTTT.

The chain carries TRBV20-1 and TRBJ1-4; D possibly corresponds to TRBD1 (5 bases). Germline V lookup: CDR1 DFQATT, CDR2 SNEGSKA (reference sequence). Trimming pared 6 bases from V and 8 bases from J, leaving 16 bases between. CDR3 length: 13 amino acids. The CDR3 protein is CSAPGPSAEKLFF. Here the CDR3 DNA reads TGCAGTGCCCCGGGACCCTCCGCGGAAAAACTGTTTTTT.

This chain uses TRBV20-1 with TRBJ2-6, with 9 bases fitting TRBD1. Germline CDR1 reads DFQATT; CDR2 reads SNEGSKA (reference sequence). The V gene end was trimmed by 6 bases and the J gene end by 2 bases; junction bases not matched to a gene: 2. This CDR3 has 14 amino acids. The CDR3 is CSARQGAGANVLTF. In DNA, the CDR3 is TGCAGTGCCCGACAGGGGGCTGGGGCCAACGTCCTGACTTTC.

This clonotype was recorded many times. V gene TRBV7-2 combines with J gene TRBJ1-1; 7 bases agree with TRBD1. The CDR3 contains 16 residues. CDR1 SGHTA and CDR2 FQGNSA come from the germline V gene. V was clipped by 7 bases and J by 2 bases; unmatched bases: 13. CDR3 residues: CASTKGYRGSNTEAFF. The CDR3 DNA follows: TGTGCCAGCACCAAAGGGTACAGGGGATCAAACACTGAAGCTTTCTTT. Full variable domain (outside the CDR3, taken from reference TRBV7-2 and TRBJ1-1): GAGVSQSPSNKVTEKGKDVELRCDPISGHTALYWYRQSLGQGLEFLIYFQGNSAPDKSGLPSDRFSAERTGGSVSTLTIQRTQQEDSAVYLCASTKGYRGSNTEAFFGQGTRLTVV.

This chain joins TRBV7-6 and TRBJ2-1; D remains unclear. V shed 5 bases and J shed 14 bases, with 22 bases lying between them. Per germline, CDR1 SGHVS and CDR2 FNYEAQ. The CDR3 is made up of 14 amino acids. DNA for the CDR3: TGTGCCAGCAGCCCACTCAATACCGGCGTTAGGAAGTTCTTC. Translated, it gives CASSPLNTGVRKFF.

The genes are TRBV5-5 and TRBJ2-5; 8 bases line up with TRBD1. The CDR3 sequence is 15 residues long. CDR1 SGHKS and CDR2 YYEKEE come from the germline V gene (reference sequence). V was pared by 4 bases and J by 2 bases, with 7 bases of the junction left unmatched. CDR3 sequence reads: CASSLWTGLQETQYF. As DNA, the CDR3 is TGTGCCAGCAGCCTATGGACAGGGTTACAAGAGACCCAGTACTTC.

V and J are TRBV19 and TRBJ2-1; D perhaps matches TRBD1 (5 bases). Trimming took 3 bases from V and 7 from J, leaving 10 bases between them. This CDR3 contains 13 residues. From germline, CDR1 is LNHDA and CDR2 SQIVND (reference sequence). CDR3 in amino acids: CASSMARENEQFF. In DNA form, the CDR3 reads TGTGCCAGTAGTATGGCCAGGGAAAATGAGCAGTTCTTC.

This clonotype appeared many times. The V and J genes are TRBV19 and TRBJ1-5, with D possibly matching TRBD1 (5 bases). There are 17 residues in the CDR3. The germline V gene has CDR1 LNHDA and CDR2 SQIVND (reference sequence). The V and J ends lost 0 bases and 1 base respectively, with 13 bases between them. CDR3 bases: TGTGCCAGTAGTATAGACCTGGGGGGAATGAGCAATCAGCCCCAGCATTTT. Translated: CASSIDLGGMSNQPQHF.